This T cell receptor (beta chain) was documented in a study of blood T cell repertoires in COVID-19. Study as a whole: Some COVID-19 samples were acute and others convalescent; all came from the United States, Italy and Spain. From T cells, B-cell-depleted T cells, or PBMCs came the material, which was cDNA or gDNA.

Original handling: For nucleated cells, counts were estimated from reference gene primer amplification. Here immunoSEQ multiplex PCR was the method, and the copy in TCRdb shows in-frame clones only, minus some. The V and J calls and clone size are taken from that table; D and trimming were inferred from the DNA. This sample has hundreds of thousands of clones, with about 86% found just once. Recruited during active infection, patients (from Seattle) were subsequently followed longitudinally. The germline CDR1 and CDR2 sequences are MDHEN and SYDVKM. The CDR3 has 15 amino acids. V lost 7 bases, J lost 1 base, and 14 bases lay in between.

V gene TRBV28 combines with J gene TRBJ2-1; no reliable D call. This TCR came from a woman in her 70s with COVID-19, enrolled during active disease. The sample taken for sequencing was peripheral blood. The CDR3 loop is CASTISAWSYNEQFF. The CDR3 DNA reads as TGTGCCAGCACCATCAGCGCGTGGTCCTACAATGAGCAGTTCTTC.